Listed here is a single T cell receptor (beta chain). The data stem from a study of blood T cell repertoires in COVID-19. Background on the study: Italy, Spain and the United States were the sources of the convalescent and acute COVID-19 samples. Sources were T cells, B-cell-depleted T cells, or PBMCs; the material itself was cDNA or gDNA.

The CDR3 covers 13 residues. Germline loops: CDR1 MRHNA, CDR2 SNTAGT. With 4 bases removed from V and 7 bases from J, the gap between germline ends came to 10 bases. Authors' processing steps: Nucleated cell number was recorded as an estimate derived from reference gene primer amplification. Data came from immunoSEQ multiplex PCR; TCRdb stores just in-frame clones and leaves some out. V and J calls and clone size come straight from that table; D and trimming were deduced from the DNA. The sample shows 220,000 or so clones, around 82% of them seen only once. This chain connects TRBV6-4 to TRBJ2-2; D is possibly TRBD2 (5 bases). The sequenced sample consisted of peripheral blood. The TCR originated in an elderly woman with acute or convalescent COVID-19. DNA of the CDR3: TGTGCCAGCAGTGTCGAGGAGGACGGGGAGCTGTTTTTT. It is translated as CASSVEEDGELFF.